Presented here are 14 T cell receptor beta chains from one specimen sequenced in a study of Ad26.COV2.S vaccination and SARS-CoV-2 variants. Repertoires were generated with immunoSEQ multiplex PCR, while TCRdb's copy carries only in-frame clones and drops some. Of roughly 680,000 clones listed, roughly 90% are singletons. Treatment given: approximately 18 received Ad26.COV2.S at low or high dose, single or two shots; several received placebo; per-sample allocation not given. Specimen acquisition occurred on day 63 following the initial vaccine or placebo injection. This specimen was peripheral blood, taken in a trial of Ad26.COV2.S vaccine versus placebo. The receptor set was obtained from a person aged 18-65 years who received the Ad26.COV2.S COVID-19 vaccine or a placebo.

About this clone itself: Distinct nucleotide sequences in the sample also encode this CDR3. V is TRBV18 and J is TRBJ1-3; no reliable D call. The CDR3 runs to 14 residues. Between the trimmed V and J ends, which lost 6 bases and 3 bases, there was a span of 12 bases. Germline CDR1 and CDR2: KGHSH and LQKENI. The CDR3 DNA reads TGTGCCAGCTCCCCGCCGGCGGTTGGAAACACCATATATTTT. Translation: CASSPPAVGNTIYF.

The rearrangement links TRBV7-9 to TRBJ2-3; D possibly matches TRBD1 or TRBD2 (6 bases each). Germline CDR1 is SEHNR and CDR2 is FQNEAQ (reference sequence). The length of the CDR3 is 15 residues. The ends were cut back, 3 bases at V and 1 base at J, with 11 bases in the middle. CDR3 region: CASSFTGRRTDTQYF. CDR3 in DNA: TGTGCCAGCAGCTTTACAGGGAGGCGCACAGATACGCAGTATTTT. Full variable domain (rest looked up from reference TRBV7-9 and TRBJ2-3): DTGVSQNPRHKITKRGQNVTFRCDPISEHNRLYWYRQTLGQGPEFLTYFQNEAQLEKSRLLSDRFSAERPKGSFSTLEIQRTEQGDSAMYLCASSFTGRRTDTQYFGPGTRLTVL.

The chain has TRBV9 and TRBJ1-2; D not resolved. CDR1 is SGDLS, CDR2 YYNGEE, per germline. Trimming removed 4 bases from V and 8 bases from J, with 18 bases in between. This CDR3 contains 14 residues. The CDR3 protein is CASSTRASTAGYTF. For the CDR3, the DNA is TGTGCCAGCAGCACTCGGGCCTCCACTGCCGGCTACACCTTC.

The CDR3 nucleotides read TGTGCCACCAGCAGAGAGGGGGATAGTTCACCCCTCCACTTT. Translating gives CATSREGDSSPLHF. The rearrangement joins TRBV15 to TRBJ1-6; possibly TRBD1 for D (5 bases). Per the germline V gene, CDR1 is LNHNV and CDR2 is YYDKDF (reference sequence). V lost 0 bases to trimming and J lost 9 bases, with 9 bases between them. This CDR3 is 14 amino acids long.

Written as DNA, the CDR3 is TGCGCCAGCACCACAGGAGGGGTCCAAGAGACCCAGTACTTC. Protein product: CASTTGGVQETQYF. The rearrangement links TRBV5-1 to TRBJ2-5, with D perhaps matching TRBD2 (6 bases). The germline gives CDR1 SGHRS, CDR2 YFSETQ. Deletions cut 6 bases from V and 1 base from J, with 13 bases between. This CDR3 region has 14 residues.

The gene calls are TRBV18 and TRBJ1-4, with D unclear. Per germline, CDR1 KGHSH and CDR2 LQKENI. This CDR3 region has 15 residues. V was trimmed by 3 bases and J by 1 base, leaving 9 bases between them. The CDR3, as DNA: TGTGCCAGCTCACCTCAGGAGGGAACTAATGAAAAACTGTTTTTT. As protein: CASSPQEGTNEKLFF.

The genes are TRBV7-2 and TRBJ2-4, with a tentative D call TRBD1 (5 bases). Looked up from germline, CDR1 is SGHTA and CDR2 is FQGNSA. The V end was cut by 7 bases, the J end by 2 bases, with 24 bases between. This CDR3 is built from 18 residues. In DNA form, the CDR3 reads TGTGCCAGCACCGAAACCAATCAGGGTTTCGGGTCCAAAAACATTCAGTACTTC. Protein: CASTETNQGFGSKNIQYF.

V and J are TRBV19 and TRBJ2-3; maybe TRBD2 (6 bases). The CDR3 is 15 residues long. The germline V gene encodes CDR1 LNHDA and CDR2 SQIVND (reference sequence). Trimming pared 3 bases from V and 4 bases from J, leaving 14 bases between. This CDR3 reads CASSIIEGGADTQYF. The CDR3 DNA sequence: TGTGCCAGTAGTATTATCGAGGGAGGAGCAGATACGCAGTATTTT.

The rearrangement links TRBV5-6 to TRBJ1-2; D gene uncertain. V dropped 0 bases and J dropped 4 bases, with 13 bases sitting between them. The CDR3 extends over 15 amino acids. Per germline, CDR1 SGHDT and CDR2 YYEEEE. This CDR3 reads CASSLEEAIVYGYTF. CDR3 bases: TGTGCCAGCAGCTTGGAGGAGGCGATAGTCTATGGCTACACCTTC.

CDR3 in amino acids: CASSAGTVEAFF. CDR3 DNA: TGTGCCAGCAGCGCCGGGACCGTGGAAGCTTTCTTT. This chain uses TRBV5-8 with TRBJ1-1, with D perhaps matching TRBD1 (5 bases). CDR1 SGHTS and CDR2 YDEGEE come from the germline V gene. CDR3 length: 12 residues. Trimming cost V 4 bases and J 8 bases, with 12 bases left between them.

The chain carries TRBV18 and TRBJ1-1, with D possibly being TRBD1 (5 bases). Germline CDR1 is KGHSH and CDR2 is LQKENI. V shed 3 bases and J shed 0 bases, with 8 bases lying between them. The CDR3 is 14 amino acids. CDR3 coding DNA: TGTGCCAGCTCACCGGGAGGGGTGAACACTGAAGCTTTCTTT. Protein sequence: CASSPGGVNTEAFF.

This chain joins TRBV5-1 and TRBJ2-7; TRBD2 agrees at 7 bases. The V gene's germline CDR1 is SGHRS and CDR2 YFSETQ. This CDR3 is 13 amino acids long. V lost 4 bases and J lost 4; bases outside the gene matches: 5. The CDR3 is CASSQRGSYEQYF. The CDR3 DNA follows: TGCGCCAGCAGCCAGCGGGGCTCTTACGAGCAGTACTTC.

The rearrangement joins TRBV12-3 or TRBV12-4 to TRBJ1-1; 10 bases are a match to TRBD1. V shed 5 bases, J shed 5 bases, and the junction held 2 bases outside the gene matches. The CDR3 runs 13 residues. The CDR3 sequence is CASSGTGVTEAFF. As DNA, the CDR3 is TGTGCCAGCAGTGGGACAGGGGTTACTGAAGCTTTCTTT.

This chain joins TRBV5-4 and TRBJ1-6; unclear D gene. The germline gives CDR1 SGHNT, CDR2 YYREEE (reference sequence). V was clipped by 2 bases and J by 8 bases, with 5 bases between them. The CDR3 is 12 amino acids. CDR3 residues: CASSLDHSPLHF. CDR3 nucleotide sequence: TGTGCCAGCAGCTTAGACCATTCACCCCTCCACTTT.